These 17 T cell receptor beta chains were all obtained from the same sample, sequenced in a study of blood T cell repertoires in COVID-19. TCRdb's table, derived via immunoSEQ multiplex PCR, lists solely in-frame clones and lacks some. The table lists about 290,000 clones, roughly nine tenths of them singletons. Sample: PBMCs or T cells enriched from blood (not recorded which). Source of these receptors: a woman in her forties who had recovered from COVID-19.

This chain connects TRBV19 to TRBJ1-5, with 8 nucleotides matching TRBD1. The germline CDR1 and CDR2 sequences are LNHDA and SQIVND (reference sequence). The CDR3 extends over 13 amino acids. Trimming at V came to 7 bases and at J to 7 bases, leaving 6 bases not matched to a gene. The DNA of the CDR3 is TGTGCCAGTACCGCGGACAGGGTACAGCCCCAGCATTTT. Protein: CASTADRVQPQHF.

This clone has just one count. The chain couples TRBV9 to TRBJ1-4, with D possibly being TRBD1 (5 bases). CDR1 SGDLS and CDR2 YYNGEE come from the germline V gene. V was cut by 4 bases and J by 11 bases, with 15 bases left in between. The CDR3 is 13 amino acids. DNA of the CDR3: TGTGCCAGCAGCTCAGATCTCCAGGGCAAACTGTTTTTT. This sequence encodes CASSSDLQGKLFF.

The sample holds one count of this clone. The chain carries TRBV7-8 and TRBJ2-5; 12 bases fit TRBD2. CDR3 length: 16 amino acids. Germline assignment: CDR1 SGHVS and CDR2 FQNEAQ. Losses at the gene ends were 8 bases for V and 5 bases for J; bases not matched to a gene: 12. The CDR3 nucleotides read TGTGCCAGCCGGCCTAGCGGGGGGGCCCTGTGGGAGACCCAGTACTTC. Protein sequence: CASRPSGGALWETQYF.

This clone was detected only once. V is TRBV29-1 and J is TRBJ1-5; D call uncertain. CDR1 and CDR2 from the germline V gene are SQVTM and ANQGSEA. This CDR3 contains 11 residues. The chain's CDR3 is CTGYSNQPQHF. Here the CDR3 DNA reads TGCACCGGGTATAGCAATCAGCCCCAGCATTTT.

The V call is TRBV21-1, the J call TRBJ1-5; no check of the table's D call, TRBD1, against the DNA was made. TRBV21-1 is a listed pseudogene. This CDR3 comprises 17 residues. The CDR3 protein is CASSSVPGQGNNQPQHF. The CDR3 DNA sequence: TGTGCCAGCAGCTCGGTACCGGGACAGGGGAACAATCAGCCCCAGCATTTT.

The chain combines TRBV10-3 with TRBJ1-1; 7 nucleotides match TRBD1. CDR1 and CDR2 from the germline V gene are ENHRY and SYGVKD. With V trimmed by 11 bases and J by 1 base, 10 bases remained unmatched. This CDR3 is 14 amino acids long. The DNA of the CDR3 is TGTGCCGTTCGACAGGGTAGTCGGAACACTGAAGCTTTCTTT. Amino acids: CAVRQGSRNTEAFF.

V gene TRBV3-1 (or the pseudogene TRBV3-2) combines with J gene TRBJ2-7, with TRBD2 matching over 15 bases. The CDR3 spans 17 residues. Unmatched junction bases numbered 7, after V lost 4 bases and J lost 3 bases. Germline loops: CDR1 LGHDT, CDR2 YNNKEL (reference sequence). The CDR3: CASSPWTSGRGFYEQYF. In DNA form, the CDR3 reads TGTGCCAGCAGCCCCTGGACTAGCGGGAGGGGTTTCTACGAGCAGTACTTC.

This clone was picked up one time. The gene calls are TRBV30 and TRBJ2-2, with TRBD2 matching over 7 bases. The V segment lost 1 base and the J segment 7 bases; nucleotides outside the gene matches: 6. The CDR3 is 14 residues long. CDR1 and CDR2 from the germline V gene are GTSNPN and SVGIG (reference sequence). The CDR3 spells CAWSGLAGVGELFF. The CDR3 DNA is TGTGCCTGGAGTGGACTAGCTGGGGTCGGGGAGCTGTTTTTT.

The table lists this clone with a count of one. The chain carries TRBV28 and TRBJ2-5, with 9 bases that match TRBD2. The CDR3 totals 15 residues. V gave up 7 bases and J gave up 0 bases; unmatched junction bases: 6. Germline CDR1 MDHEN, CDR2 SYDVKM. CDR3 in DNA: TGTGCCAGCACGCCTAGCGGGGAGTACCAAGAGACCCAGTACTTC. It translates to CASTPSGEYQETQYF.

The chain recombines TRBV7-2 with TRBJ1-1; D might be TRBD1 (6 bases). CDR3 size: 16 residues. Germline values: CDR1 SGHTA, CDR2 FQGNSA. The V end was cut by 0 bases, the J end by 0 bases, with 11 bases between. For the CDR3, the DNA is TGTGCCAGCAGCTTAGCCCCCGGGACAATGAACACTGAAGCTTTCTTT. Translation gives CASSLAPGTMNTEAFF.

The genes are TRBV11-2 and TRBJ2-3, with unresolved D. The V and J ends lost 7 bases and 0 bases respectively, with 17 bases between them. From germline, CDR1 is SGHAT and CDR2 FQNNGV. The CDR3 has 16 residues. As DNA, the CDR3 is TGTGCCAGCAACTTTCTTGGGCCTCTGAGCACAGATACGCAGTATTTT. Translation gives CASNFLGPLSTDTQYF.

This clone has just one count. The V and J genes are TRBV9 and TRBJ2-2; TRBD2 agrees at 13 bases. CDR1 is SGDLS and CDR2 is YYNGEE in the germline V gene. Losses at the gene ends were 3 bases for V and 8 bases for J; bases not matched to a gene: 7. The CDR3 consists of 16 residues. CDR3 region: CASSALAGGAEGELFF. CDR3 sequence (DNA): TGTGCCAGCAGCGCACTAGCGGGAGGGGCGGAGGGGGAGCTGTTTTTT.

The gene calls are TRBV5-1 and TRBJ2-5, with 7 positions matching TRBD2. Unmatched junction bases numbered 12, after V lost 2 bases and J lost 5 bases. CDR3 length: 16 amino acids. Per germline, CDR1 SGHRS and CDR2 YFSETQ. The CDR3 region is CASSFQGLGAGETQYF. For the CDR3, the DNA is TGCGCCAGCAGCTTCCAAGGACTAGGGGCGGGGGAGACCCAGTACTTC.

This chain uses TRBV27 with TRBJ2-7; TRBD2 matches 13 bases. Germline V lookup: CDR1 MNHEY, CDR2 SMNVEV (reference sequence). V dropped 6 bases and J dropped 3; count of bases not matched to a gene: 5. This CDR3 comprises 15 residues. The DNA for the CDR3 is TGTGCCAGCAGGCCAGGGACTAGCGGGGTCTACGAGCAGTACTTC. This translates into CASRPGTSGVYEQYF.

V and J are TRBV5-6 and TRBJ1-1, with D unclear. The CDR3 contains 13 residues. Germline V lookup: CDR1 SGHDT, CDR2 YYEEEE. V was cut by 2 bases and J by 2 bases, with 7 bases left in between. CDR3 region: CASSLFPNTEAFF. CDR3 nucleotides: TGTGCCAGCAGCTTATTTCCAAACACTGAAGCTTTCTTT.

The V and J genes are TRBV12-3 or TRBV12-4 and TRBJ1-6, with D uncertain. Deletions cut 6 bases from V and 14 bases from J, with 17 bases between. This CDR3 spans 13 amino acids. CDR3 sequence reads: CASSPTGGGALHF. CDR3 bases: TGTGCCAGCAGCCCGACGGGAGGTGGGGCCCTCCACTTT.

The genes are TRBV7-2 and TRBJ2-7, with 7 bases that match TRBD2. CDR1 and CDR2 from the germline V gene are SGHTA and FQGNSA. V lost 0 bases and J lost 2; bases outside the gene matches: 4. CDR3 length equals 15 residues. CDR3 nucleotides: TGTGCCAGCAGCTTAGCGCCTAGCGGCCCCTACGAGCAGTACTTC. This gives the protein CASSLAPSGPYEQYF.